These T cell receptor beta chains were read from a single sample in a study of cytomegalovirus exposure and HLA in healthy donors. Using immunoSEQ multiplex PCR, the repertoire was profiled, and TCRdb retains in-frame clones only, with some absent. The table lists around 120,000 clones, 80% of them singletons. The sample was PBMCs. The receptors shown here come from a man aged 45-60 years in good health and CMV-seronegative. Each CDR3 is given without its conserved first and last residue. Size is stated for part of the rows, as once, few or many counts, or as a class when the clone is expanded.

V | size | CDR3
TRBV10-3 | . | AIRQGVQETQY
TRBV30 | once | AWSEGRTDTQY
TRBV6-5 | . | ASTLHGSGYGYT
TRBV29-1 | once | SGGPVTGGDGYT
TRBV9 | . | ASSVGWTAGNTIY
TRBV5-5 | . | ASIETGGGSGYT
TRBV29-1 | . | SVLNRGEATEAF
TRBV7-9 | . | ASQTEQGIYNEQF
TRBV9 | . | ASSVGHRGKNIQY
TRBV10-3 | . | AISEHIGQGLGAF
TRBV7-6 | . | ASSLGAGPYGYT
TRBV15 | . | ATRPTGQETQY
TRBV25-1 | . | ASSEFGQVDTEAF
TRBV6-5 | . | ASSPLDSLRETQY
TRBV5-1 | few | ASSSEAGPGGGEQF
TRBV5-6 | . | ASSIQDFYGYP
TRBV4-2 | . | ASSQEWGGTTYEQY
TRBV7-6 | . | ASSPLGLAQETQY
TRBV5-1 | . | ASSPIGVTYEQY
TRBV28 | . | ASTRPGISGTGELF
TRBV7-2 | . | ASSSDRVPGNTIY
TRBV6-6 | . | ASSPGTGVTEAF
TRBV13 | . | ASSLRGGSSYNEQF